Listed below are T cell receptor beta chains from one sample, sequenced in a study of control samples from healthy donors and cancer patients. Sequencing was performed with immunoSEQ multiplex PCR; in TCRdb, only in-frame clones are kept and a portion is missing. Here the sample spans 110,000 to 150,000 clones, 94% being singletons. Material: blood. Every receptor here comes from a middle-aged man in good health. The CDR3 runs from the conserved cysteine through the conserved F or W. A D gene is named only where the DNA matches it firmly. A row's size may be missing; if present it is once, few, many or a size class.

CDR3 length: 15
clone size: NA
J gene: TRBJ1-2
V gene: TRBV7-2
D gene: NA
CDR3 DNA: TGTGCCAGCAGCTCAAGACAGACCCTGAACTATGGCTACACCTTC
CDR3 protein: CASSSRQTLNYGYTF

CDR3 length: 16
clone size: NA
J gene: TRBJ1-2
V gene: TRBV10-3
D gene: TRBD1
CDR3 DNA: TGTGCCATCAGTGAGGGACAGGGGGCGATAAACTATGGCTACACCTTC
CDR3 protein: CAISEGQGAINYGYTF

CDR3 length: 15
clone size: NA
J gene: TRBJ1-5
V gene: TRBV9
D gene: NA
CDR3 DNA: TGTGCCAGCAGCGTAGAGGGTGCGGACAATCAGCCCCAGCATTTT
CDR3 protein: CASSVEGADNQPQHF

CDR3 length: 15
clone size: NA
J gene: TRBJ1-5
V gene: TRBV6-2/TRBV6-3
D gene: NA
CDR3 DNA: TGTGCCAGCAGTTCAGGAGAGGCCAGCAATCAGCCCCAGCATTTT
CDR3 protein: CASSSGEASNQPQHF

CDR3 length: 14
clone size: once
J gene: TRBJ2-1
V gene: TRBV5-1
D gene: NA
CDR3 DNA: TGCGCCAGCAGCTTGATAGAGCATAGGGATGAGCAGTTCTTC
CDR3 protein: CASSLIEHRDEQFF

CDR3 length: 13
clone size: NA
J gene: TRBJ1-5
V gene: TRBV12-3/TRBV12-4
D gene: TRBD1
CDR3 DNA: TGTGCCAGCAGGGGGACAGGGGATCAGCCCCAGCATTTT
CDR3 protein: CASRGTGDQPQHF

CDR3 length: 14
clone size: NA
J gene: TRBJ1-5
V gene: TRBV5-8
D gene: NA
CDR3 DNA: TGTGCCAGCAGCTTGGCCCTGGAGTGGCAGCCCCAGCATTTT
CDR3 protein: CASSLALEWQPQHF

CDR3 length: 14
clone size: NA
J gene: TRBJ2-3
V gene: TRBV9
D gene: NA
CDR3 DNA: TGTGCCAGCAGCGCACAGGGCGGAACAGATACGCAGTATTTT
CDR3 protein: CASSAQGGTDTQYF

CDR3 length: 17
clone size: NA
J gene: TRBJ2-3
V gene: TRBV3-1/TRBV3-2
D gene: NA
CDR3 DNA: TGTGCCAGCAGCCAAGGGTGGGCTGGGAGATTCACAGATACGCAGTATTTT
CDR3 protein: CASSQGWAGRFTDTQYF

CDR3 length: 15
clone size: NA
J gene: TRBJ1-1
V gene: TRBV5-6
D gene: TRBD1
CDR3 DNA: TGTGCCAGCAGCTGGGGGACAGGGACTTTGACTGAAGCTTTCTTT
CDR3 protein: CASSWGTGTLTEAFF

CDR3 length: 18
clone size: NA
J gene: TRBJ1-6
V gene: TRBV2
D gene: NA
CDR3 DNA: TGTGCCAGCAGTGAAGCTCTCCCTTATTCTCCCAATAATTCACCCCTCCACTTT
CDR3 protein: CASSEALPYSPNNSPLHF

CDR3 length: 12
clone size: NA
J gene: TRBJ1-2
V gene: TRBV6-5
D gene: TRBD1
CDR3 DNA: TGTGCCAGCAACGGCGGGACAGGGGGTTACACCTTC
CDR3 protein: CASNGGTGGYTF

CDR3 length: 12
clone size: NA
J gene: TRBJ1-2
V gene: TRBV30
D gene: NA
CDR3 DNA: TGTGCCTGGAGTGTGGGGGCCTATGGCTACACCTTC
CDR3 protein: CAWSVGAYGYTF

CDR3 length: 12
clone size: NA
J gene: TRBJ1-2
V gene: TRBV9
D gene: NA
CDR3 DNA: TGTGCCAGCGGTGACAGCGTCTATGGCTACACCTTC
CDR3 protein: CASGDSVYGYTF

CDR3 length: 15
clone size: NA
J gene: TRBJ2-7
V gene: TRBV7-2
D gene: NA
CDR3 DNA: TGTGCCAGCAGCATCCTTTTGGGACCCACGTACGAGCAGTACTTC
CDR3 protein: CASSILLGPTYEQYF

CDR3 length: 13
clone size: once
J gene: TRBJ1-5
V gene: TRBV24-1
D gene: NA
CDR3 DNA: TGTGCCATCAACGACAGGACCGGACAGCCCCAGCATTTT
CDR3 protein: CAINDRTGQPQHF

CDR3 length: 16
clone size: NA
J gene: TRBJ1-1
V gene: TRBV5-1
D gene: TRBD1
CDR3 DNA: TGCGCCAGCAGCAAGACAGGGGCGAGGGAGAACACTGAAGCTTTCTTT
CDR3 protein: CASSKTGARENTEAFF

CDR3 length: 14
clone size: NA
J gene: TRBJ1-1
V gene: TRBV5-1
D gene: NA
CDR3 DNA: TGCGCCAGCAGCTTAGGGTCCACGAACACTGAAGCTTTCTTT
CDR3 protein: CASSLGSTNTEAFF

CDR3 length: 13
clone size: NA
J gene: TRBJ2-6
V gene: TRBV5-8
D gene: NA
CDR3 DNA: TGTGCCAGCAGCTTGGGGGGGCCCGATGTCCTGACTTTC
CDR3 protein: CASSLGGPDVLTF

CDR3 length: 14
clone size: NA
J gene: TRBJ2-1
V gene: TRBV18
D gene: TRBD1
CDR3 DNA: TGTGCCAGCTTGGGACAGAACTCCTACAATGAGCAGTTCTTC
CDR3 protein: CASLGQNSYNEQFF

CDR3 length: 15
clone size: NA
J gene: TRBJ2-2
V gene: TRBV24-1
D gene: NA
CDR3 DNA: TGTGCCACCAGTGAGGTACAGTCGGGGACCGGGGAGCTGTTTTTT
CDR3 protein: CATSEVQSGTGELFF

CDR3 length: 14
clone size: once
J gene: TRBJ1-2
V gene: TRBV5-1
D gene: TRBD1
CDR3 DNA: TGCGCCAGCAGCTTACAGGGGCCTAACTATGGCTACACCTTC
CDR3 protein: CASSLQGPNYGYTF

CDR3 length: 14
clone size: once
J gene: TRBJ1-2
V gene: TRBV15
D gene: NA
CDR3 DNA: TGTGCCACCTTCCGGAGAACCTCTAACTATGGCTACACCTTC
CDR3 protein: CATFRRTSNYGYTF

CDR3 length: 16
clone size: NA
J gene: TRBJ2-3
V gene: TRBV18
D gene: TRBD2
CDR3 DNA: TGTGCCAGCTCACCACTTGGGACTAGCGGAGCAGATACGCAGTATTTT
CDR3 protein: CASSPLGTSGADTQYF

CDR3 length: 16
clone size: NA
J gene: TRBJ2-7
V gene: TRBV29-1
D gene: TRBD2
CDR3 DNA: TGCAGCGTTGATGGACTAGCGGGAGTAGGGATGGACGAGCAGTACTTC
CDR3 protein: CSVDGLAGVGMDEQYF

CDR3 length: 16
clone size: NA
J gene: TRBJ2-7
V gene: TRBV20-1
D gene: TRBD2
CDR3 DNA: TGCAGTGCTAGTGAGGGACTAGCGGGAGGGCCGGGGGAGCAGTACTTC
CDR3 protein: CSASEGLAGGPGEQYF

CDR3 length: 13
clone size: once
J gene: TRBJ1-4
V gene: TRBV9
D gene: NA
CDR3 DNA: TGTGCCAGCAGCGTAGAGGCAGGGCGGGAACTGTTTTTT
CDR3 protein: CASSVEAGRELFF

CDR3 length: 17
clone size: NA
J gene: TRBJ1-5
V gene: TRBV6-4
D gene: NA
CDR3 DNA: TGTGCCAGCAGTCACAAATCGATTGACGGAAACAATCAGCCCCAGCATTTT
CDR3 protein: CASSHKSIDGNNQPQHF

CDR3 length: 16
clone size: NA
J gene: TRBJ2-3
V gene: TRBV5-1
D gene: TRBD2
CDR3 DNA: TGCGCCAGCAGGTCCGGGACTAGCGGGGTCACAGATACGCAGTATTTT
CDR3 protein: CASRSGTSGVTDTQYF

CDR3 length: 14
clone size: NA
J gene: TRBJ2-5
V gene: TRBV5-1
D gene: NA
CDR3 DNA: TGCGCCAGCAGCTGGGAAAGAAGGAAAGAGACCCAGTACTTC
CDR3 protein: CASSWERRKETQYF

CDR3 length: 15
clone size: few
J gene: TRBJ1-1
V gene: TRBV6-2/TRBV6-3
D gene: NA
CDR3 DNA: TGTGCCAGCAGTCCCCATGGGAAGGGGTACACTGAAGCTTTCTTT
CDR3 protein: CASSPHGKGYTEAFF

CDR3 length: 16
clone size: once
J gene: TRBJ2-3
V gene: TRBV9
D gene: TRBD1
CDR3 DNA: TGTGCCAGCAGCGGTCTGACAGGGACGGGCACAGATACGCAGTATTTT
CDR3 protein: CASSGLTGTGTDTQYF

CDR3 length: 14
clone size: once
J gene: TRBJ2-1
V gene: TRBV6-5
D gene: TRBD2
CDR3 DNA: TGTGCCAGCAGTATGACTAGCGGGGGGGGAGAGCAGTTCTTC
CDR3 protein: CASSMTSGGGEQFF

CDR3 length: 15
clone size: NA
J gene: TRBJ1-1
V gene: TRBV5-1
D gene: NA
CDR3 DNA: TGCGCCAGCAGCAATCGACAGGCGACGAACACTGAAGCTTTCTTT
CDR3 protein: CASSNRQATNTEAFF

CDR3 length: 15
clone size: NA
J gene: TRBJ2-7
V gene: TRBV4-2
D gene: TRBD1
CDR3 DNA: TGTGCCAGCCGTAAAAAAGGGACAGGGAGTTACGAGCAGTACTTC
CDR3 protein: CASRKKGTGSYEQYF

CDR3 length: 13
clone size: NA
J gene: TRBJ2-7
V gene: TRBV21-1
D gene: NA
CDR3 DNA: TGTGCCAGCAGCAGACACGGGGGATACGAGCAGTACTTC
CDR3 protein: CASSRHGGYEQYF

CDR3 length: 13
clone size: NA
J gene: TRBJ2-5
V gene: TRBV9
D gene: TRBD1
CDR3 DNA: TGTGCCAGCGGGGGGACAGGACAAGAGACCCAGTACTTC
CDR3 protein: CASGGTGQETQYF

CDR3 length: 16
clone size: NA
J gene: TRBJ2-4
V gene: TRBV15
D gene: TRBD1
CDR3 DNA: TGTGCCACCAGCGACAAGGCCCCGAGACAGGGGAACATTCAGTACTTC
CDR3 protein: CATSDKAPRQGNIQYF

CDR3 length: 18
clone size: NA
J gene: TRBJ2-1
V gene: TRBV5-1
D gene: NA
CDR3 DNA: TGCGCCAGCAGCGATTCCAGGGTCGGCGGGGCATCCTACAATGAGCAGTTCTTC
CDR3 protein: CASSDSRVGGASYNEQFF

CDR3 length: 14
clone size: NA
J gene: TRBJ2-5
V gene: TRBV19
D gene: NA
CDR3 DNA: TGTGCCAGTAGGAGGGGGGCTGTGCAAGAGACCCAGTACTTC
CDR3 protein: CASRRGAVQETQYF

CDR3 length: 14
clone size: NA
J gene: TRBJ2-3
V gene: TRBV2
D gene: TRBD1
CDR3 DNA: TGTGCCAGCAGTGAATATCGACAGGGTGAAACGCAGTATTTT
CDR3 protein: CASSEYRQGETQYF

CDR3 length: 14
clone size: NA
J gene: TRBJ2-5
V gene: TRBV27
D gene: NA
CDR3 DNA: TGTGCCAGCAGCAGTCAGGGTGTTAGGGAGACCCAGTACTTC
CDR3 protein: CASSSQGVRETQYF

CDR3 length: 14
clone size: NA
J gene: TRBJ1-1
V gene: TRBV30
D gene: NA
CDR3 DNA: TGTGCCTGGATATGGGCCGAGGTGAACACTGAAGCTTTCTTT
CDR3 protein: CAWIWAEVNTEAFF

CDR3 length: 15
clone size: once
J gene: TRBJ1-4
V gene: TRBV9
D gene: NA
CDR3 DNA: TGTGCCAGCAGCGTTGGGGGGCCATCTAATGAAAAACTGTTTTTT
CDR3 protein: CASSVGGPSNEKLFF

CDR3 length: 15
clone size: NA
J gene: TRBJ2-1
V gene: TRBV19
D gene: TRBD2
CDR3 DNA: TGTGCCAGTAGGAGGACTAGCGGGCTGACTAGTGAGCAGTTCTTC
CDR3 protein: CASRRTSGLTSEQFF

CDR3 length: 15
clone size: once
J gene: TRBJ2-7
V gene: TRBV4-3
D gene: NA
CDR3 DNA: TGCGCCAGCAGCCAAGATTATTCCTTAACCTACGAGCAGTACTTC
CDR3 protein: CASSQDYSLTYEQYF

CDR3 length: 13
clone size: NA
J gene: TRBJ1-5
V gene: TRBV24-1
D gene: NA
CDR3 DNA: TGTGCCACCAGTGATTTGGCGGGGCAGCCCCAGCATTTT
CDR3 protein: CATSDLAGQPQHF

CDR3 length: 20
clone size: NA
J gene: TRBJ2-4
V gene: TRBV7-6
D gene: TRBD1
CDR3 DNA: TGTGCCAGCAGCTTAGAAAATATCGACAGGGAACTACTAGCCAAAAACATTCAGTACTTC
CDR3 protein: CASSLENIDRELLAKNIQYF

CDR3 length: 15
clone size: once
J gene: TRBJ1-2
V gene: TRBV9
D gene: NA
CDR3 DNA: TGTGCCAGCAGCGTAAATGGGGGAATGGGCTATGGCTACACCTTC
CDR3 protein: CASSVNGGMGYGYTF

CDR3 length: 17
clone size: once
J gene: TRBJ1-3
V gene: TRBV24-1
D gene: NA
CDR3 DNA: TGTGCCACCAGTGATTTAACAGGGCCGAGCTCTGGAAACACCATATATTTT
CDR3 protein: CATSDLTGPSSGNTIYF

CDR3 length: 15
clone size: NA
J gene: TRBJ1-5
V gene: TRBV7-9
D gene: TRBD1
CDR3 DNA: TGTGCCAGCAGCGCACAGGGACAGGGCAATCAGCCCCAGCATTTT
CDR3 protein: CASSAQGQGNQPQHF

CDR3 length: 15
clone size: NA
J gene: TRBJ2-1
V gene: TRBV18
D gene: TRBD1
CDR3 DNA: TGTGCCAGCTCACCATACAGGGGGGCCTACAATGAGCAGTTCTTC
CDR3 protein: CASSPYRGAYNEQFF

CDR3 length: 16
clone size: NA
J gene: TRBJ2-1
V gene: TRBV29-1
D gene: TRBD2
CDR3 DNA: TGCAGCGTTGAAGTACCTAGCGGGGGCCCGTACAATGAGCAGTTCTTC
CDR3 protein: CSVEVPSGGPYNEQFF

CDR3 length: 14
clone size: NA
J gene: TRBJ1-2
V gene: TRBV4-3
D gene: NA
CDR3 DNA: TGCGCCAGCAGCCAATCCCTTGGGGTGGGAGGCTACACCTTC
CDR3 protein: CASSQSLGVGGYTF

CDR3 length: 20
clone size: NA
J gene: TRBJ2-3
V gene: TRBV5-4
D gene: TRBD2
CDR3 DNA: TGTGCCAGCAGCTTGCTGGATAGGGCGGGAGGGCGTAGGGGCACAGATACGCAGTATTTT
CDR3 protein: CASSLLDRAGGRRGTDTQYF

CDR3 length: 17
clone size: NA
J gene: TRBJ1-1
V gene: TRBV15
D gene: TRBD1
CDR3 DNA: TGTGCCACCAGCGCACAAGGCCGGACAGGGGGTTACACTGAAGCTTTCTTT
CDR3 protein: CATSAQGRTGGYTEAFF

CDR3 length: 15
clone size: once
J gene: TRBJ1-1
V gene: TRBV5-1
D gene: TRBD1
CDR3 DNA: TGCGCCAGCCGGCGACAGGGGGCTATGGGCACTGAAGCTTTCTTT
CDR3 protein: CASRRQGAMGTEAFF

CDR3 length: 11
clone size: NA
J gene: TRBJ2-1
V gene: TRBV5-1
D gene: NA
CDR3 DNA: TGCGCCAGCCGATCCAGCAATGAGCAGTTCTTC
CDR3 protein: CASRSSNEQFF

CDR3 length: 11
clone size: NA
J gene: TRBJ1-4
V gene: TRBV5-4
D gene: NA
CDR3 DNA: TGTGCCAGCAGCCCTAATGAAAAACTGTTTTTT
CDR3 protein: CASSPNEKLFF